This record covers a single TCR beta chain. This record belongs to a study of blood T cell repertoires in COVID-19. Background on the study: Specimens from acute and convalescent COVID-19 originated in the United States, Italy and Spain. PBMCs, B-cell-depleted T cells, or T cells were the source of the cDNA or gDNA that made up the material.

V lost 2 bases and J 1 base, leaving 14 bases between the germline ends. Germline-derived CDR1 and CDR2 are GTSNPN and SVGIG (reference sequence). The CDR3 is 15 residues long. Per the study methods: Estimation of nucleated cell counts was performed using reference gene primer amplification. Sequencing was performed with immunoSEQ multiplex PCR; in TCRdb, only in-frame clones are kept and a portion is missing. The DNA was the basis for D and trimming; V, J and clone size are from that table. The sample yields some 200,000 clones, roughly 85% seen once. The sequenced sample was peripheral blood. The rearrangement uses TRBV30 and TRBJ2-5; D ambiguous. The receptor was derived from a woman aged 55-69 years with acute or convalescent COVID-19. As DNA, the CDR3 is TGTGCCTGGAGTTCCGGAACTACGGTCCAAGAGACCCAGTACTTC. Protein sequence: CAWSSGTTVQETQYF. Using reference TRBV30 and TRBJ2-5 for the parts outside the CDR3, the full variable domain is SQTIHQWPATLVQPVGSPLSLECTVEGTSNPNLYWYRQAAGRGLQLLFYSVGIGQISSEVPQNLSASRPQDRQFILSSKKLLLSDSGFYLCAWSSGTTVQETQYFGPGTRLLVL.